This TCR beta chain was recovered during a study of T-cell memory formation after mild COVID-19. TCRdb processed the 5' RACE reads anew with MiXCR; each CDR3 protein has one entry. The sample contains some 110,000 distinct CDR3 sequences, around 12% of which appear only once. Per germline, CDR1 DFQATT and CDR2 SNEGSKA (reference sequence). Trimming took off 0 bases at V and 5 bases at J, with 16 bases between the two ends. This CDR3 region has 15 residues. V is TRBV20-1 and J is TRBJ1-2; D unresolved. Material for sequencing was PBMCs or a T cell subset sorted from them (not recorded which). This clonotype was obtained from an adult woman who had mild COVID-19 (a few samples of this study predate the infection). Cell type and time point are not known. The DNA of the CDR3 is TGCAGTGCTAGAGATCTCGGTCAGACGTTTTATGGCTACACCTTC. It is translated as CSARDLGQTFYGYTF.